This T cell receptor (beta chain) was obtained from a study of cytomegalovirus exposure and HLA in healthy donors. CDR1 is MNHNS and CDR2 is SASEGT in the germline V gene. This CDR3 is 14 amino acids long. Trimming shortened V by 2 bases and J by 11 bases, and 13 bases separated the two germline ends. PCR primers comprised 60 Vbeta and 13 Jbeta primers. Clones were sequenced by immunoSEQ multiplex PCR, and TCRdb holds only the in-frame ones, with some missing. The table records approximately 90,000 clones, approximately 81% of them present only once. The sample consisted of PBMCs. The TCR was taken from a man in his forties in good health and CMV-seropositive. This chain joins TRBV6-1 and TRBJ1-6, with D possibly matching TRBD1 (5 bases). CDR3 in DNA: TGTGCCAGCAGTGAATATCAGGGTCGGACACCCCTCCACTTT. Protein sequence: CASSEYQGRTPLHF.